The 7 T cell receptor beta chains listed next were all sequenced from one sample in a study of spatial heterogeneity in lung cancer. Study outcomes and limitations: Tumors with more nonsynonymous mutations had more expanded intratumoral alpha and beta TCRs.

MiXCR, run by TCRdb on the 5' RACE reads, gives a single entry per CDR3 protein. Among about 100,000 distinct CDR3 sequences listed, 3.5% to 5% were seen once. The sample's time point: sample taken at primary tumor resection. The antigens these receptors bind are not known. The sequencing used lung tumor tissue, collected at surgery. Receptors were obtained from a male donor with early-stage non-small cell lung cancer.

Comments on this clonotype: A much larger clone sits a single nucleotide away, making a read error possible. In DNA, the CDR3 is TGTGCCAGCAGTTCCCCGACTAGCGGGATTACCCACGAGCAGTACTTC. Protein: CASSSPTSGITHEQYF. This chain uses TRBV27 with TRBJ2-7; 11 bases fit TRBD2. The CDR3 consists of 16 residues. Losses at the gene ends were 4 bases for V and 5 bases for J; bases not matched to a gene: 10. Germline CDR1 reads MNHEY; CDR2 reads SMNVEV (reference sequence).

This clonotype was counted between two and nine times. The V call is TRBV18, the J call TRBJ2-7; 7 bases map to TRBD2. CDR1 KGHSH and CDR2 LQKENI come from the germline V gene. Trimming removed 2 bases from V and 0 bases from J; junction bases left unmatched: 4. The CDR3 length is 15 residues. CDR3 sequence reads: CASSPSGGSSYEQYF. DNA of the CDR3: TGTGCCAGCTCACCATCGGGGGGAAGCTCCTACGAGCAGTACTTC.

In this sample, this clonotype turned up many times. The rearrangement uses TRBV12-3 or TRBV12-4 and TRBJ1-2; unclear D gene. The CDR3 sequence is 13 residues long. V gave up 2 bases and J gave up 7 bases, with 11 bases separating them. The chain's CDR3 is CASSLRSQSGYTF. The CDR3, as DNA: TGTGCCAGCAGTTTAAGGTCCCAGAGTGGCTACACCTTC.

This clonotype has more than one count but fewer than ten. The chain carries TRBV29-1 and TRBJ2-7; D is uncertain. This CDR3 has 11 residues. Germline V gene data show CDR1 as SQVTM and CDR2 as ANQGSEA. The V and J ends lost 0 bases and 7 bases respectively, with 7 bases between them. This chain's CDR3 is CSVEDFWEQYF. CDR3 DNA sequence: TGCAGCGTTGAAGATTTTTGGGAGCAGTACTTC.

This clonotype has a count of ten or more. The chain links TRBV5-6 to TRBJ2-3, with D perhaps being TRBD1 or TRBD2 (5 bases each). The CDR3 spans 15 residues. Germline lookup yields CDR1 SGHDT and CDR2 YYEEEE. V shed 6 bases and J shed 7 bases, with 21 bases lying between them. The CDR3 bases are TGTGCCAGCACCCGGGACCTAAGGGGCCATCATACGCAGTATTTT. The encoded protein is CASTRDLRGHHTQYF.

This clonotype was detected ten times or more. The rearrangement uses TRBV2 and TRBJ1-3; D call uncertain. Trimming pared 5 bases from V and 0 bases from J, leaving 8 bases between. The length of the CDR3 is 14 residues. Germline V gene sequence: CDR1 SNHLY, CDR2 FYNNEI. As DNA, the CDR3 is TGTGCCAGCAGTTCAGCTTCCTCTGGAAACACCATATATTTT. The encoded protein is CASSSASSGNTIYF.

The table lists this clonotype with a few counts. The chain carries TRBV28 and TRBJ2-7, with 7 nucleotides matching TRBD1. The germline V gene encodes CDR1 MDHEN and CDR2 SYDVKM. V shed 5 bases and J 5 bases; nucleotides not matched to a gene: 12. The CDR3 extends over 15 amino acids. DNA for the CDR3: TGTGCCAGCAGTAGCCGGGACAGCCCCTCAGACGAGCAGTACTTC. As protein: CASSSRDSPSDEQYF.